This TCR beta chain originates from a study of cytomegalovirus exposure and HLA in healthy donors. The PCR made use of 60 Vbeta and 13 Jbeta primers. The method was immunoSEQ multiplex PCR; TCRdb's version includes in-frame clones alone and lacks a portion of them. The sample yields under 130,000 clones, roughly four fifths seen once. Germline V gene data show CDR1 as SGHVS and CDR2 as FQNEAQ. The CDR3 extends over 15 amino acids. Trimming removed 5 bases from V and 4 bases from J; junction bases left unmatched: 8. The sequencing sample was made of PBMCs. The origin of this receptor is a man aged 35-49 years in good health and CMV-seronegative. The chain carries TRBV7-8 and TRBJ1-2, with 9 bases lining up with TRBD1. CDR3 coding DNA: TGTGCCAGCAGCGTGAGGACAGGGGATAGCTATGGCTACACCTTC. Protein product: CASSVRTGDSYGYTF.